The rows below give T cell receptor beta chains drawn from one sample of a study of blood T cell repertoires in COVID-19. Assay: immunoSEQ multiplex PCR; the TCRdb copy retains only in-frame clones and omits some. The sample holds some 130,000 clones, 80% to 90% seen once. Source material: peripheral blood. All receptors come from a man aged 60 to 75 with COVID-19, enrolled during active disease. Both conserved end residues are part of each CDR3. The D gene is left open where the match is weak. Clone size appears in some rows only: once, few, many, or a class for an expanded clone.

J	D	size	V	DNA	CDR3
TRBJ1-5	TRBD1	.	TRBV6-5	TGTGCCAGCAGTTCGTGGACAGGGGGAGGTGAGCCCCAGCATTTT	CASSSWTGGGEPQHF
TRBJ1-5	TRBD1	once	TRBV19	TGTGCCAGTAGCCGGGAGGGACAGAGCGGCAATCAGCCCCAGCATTTT	CASSREGQSGNQPQHF
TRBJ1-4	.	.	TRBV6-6	TGTGCCAGCAGTCTATTTCCTCGGTCTTTAACTAATGAAAAACTGTTTTTT	CASSLFPRSLTNEKLFF
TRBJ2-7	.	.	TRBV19	TGTGCCAGTAGTACCCCCGGGGAGGTGGGGTACGAGCAGTACTTC	CASSTPGEVGYEQYF
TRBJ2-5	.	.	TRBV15	TGTGCCACCAGCAGAGAAGGGACATACCAAGAGACCCAGTACTTC	CATSREGTYQETQYF
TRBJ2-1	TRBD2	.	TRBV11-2	TGTGCCAGCAGCTTAGCGCCGGGACTAGGTAACGGTGAGCAGTTCTTC	CASSLAPGLGNGEQFF
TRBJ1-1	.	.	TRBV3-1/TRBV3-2	TGTGCCAGCAGCCAGGGGAGGAACACTGAAGCTTTCTTT	CASSQGRNTEAFF
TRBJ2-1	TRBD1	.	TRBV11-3	TGTGCCAGCAGCTTATCGGGGACAGGGGGCAATGAGCAGTTCTTC	CASSLSGTGGNEQFF
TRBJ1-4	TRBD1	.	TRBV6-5	TGTGCCAGCAGGGCACAGGGGGGAAAACTGTTTTTT	CASRAQGGKLFF
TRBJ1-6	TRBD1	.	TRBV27	TGTGCCAGCAGTTCCCAACAGGGGGGACGAAATTCACCCCTCCACTTT	CASSSQQGGRNSPLHF
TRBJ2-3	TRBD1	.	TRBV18	TGTGCCAGCTCACAGACAGGGCTGGGCACAGATACGCAGTATTTT	CASSQTGLGTDTQYF
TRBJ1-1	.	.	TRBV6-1	TGTGCCAGCAGTGAGATGCGAGGGAGGAACACTGAAGCTTTCTTT	CASSEMRGRNTEAFF
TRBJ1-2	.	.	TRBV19	TGTGCCAGTAGGTTCGGCGGCTATGGCTACACCTTC	CASRFGGYGYTF
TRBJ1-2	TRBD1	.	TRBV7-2	TGTGCCAGCAGCTTCTCCTCGGGACAGGGGGGCCATGGCTACACCTTC	CASSFSSGQGGHGYTF
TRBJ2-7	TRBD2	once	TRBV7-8	TGTGCCAGCAGCCCGCGGACTAGCGGGGGCCCCTACGAGCAGTACTTC	CASSPRTSGGPYEQYF
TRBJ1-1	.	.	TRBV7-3	TGTGCCAGCAGCCCCATGGGGGGTCCGATGAACACTGAAGCTTTCTTT	CASSPMGGPMNTEAFF
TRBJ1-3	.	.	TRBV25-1	TGTGCCAGCAGTGAAGGCAGGCCCTTTTCTGGAAACACCATATATTTT	CASSEGRPFSGNTIYF
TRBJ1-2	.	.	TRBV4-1	TGCGCCAGCAGCCAAGTCCTGGGTAGAGGCTATGGCTACACCTTC	CASSQVLGRGYGYTF
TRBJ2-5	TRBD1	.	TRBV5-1	TGCGCCAGCAGCCTACTGGGACAGGGGGGAGAGACCCAGTACTTC	CASSLLGQGGETQYF
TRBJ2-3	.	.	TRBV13	TGTGCCAGCAGCCCCTACTTAGCGGAAACCACAGATACGCAGTATTTT	CASSPYLAETTDTQYF
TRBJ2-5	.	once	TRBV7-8	TGTGCCAGCAGCCCCGCCACGGCCCAGTACTTC	CASSPATAQYF
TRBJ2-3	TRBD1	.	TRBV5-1	TGCGCCAGCAGCCGGAAAGGACAGGTCACAGATACGCAGTATTTT	CASSRKGQVTDTQYF
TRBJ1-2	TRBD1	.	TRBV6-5	TGTGCCGGCACCGGGACAGGGGAAATCTATGGCTACACCTTC	CAGTGTGEIYGYTF
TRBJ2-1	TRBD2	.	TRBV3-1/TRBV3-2	TGTGCCAGCAGCCAAGTCCCGGGACTAGCGGGGGTCGCGCAGTTCTTC	CASSQVPGLAGVAQFF
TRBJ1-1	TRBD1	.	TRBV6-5	TGTGCCAGTCACGTGACAGGGGGCCTCACTGAAGCTTTCTTT	CASHVTGGLTEAFF